One sample yielded the 21 T cell receptor beta chains listed below, sequenced in a study of OX40 agonist ivuxolimab in advanced cancers. Sequencing was performed with immunoSEQ multiplex PCR; in TCRdb, only in-frame clones are kept and a portion is missing. The sample records about 40,000 clones, 88% being singletons. This specimen consisted of CD4+ or CD8+ T cells sorted from blood, obtained in a trial of the OX40 agonist ivuxolimab. The receptor set was obtained from an adult with an advanced solid tumor such as melanoma, head and neck, liver or kidney cancer.

The chain uses TRBV6-4 and TRBJ2-2; 7 bases match TRBD2. The CDR3 spans 14 residues. Germline V lookup: CDR1 MRHNA, CDR2 SNTAGT. With 6 bases clipped from V and 3 bases from J, the junction kept 4 bases outside the gene matches. The CDR3 spells CASRGLVDTGELFF. The CDR3 nucleotides are TGTGCCAGCAGAGGACTAGTCGACACCGGGGAGCTGTTTTTT.

V is TRBV6-5 and J is TRBJ2-1; tentative D call: TRBD1 (6 bases). The germline CDR1 and CDR2 sequences are MNHEY and SVGAGI. The CDR3 loop spans 13 amino acids. The V end lost 4 bases, the J end lost 11 bases, and 15 bases lay between the germline ends. CDR3 sequence: CASSSRKGEQQFF. The CDR3 nucleotides read TGTGCCAGCAGTTCAAGAAAGGGGGAACAGCAGTTCTTC.

In DNA, the CDR3 is TGTGCCAGCAGTTACCCTATAGCGGATCTCACAGATACGCAGTATTTT. This sequence encodes CASSYPIADLTDTQYF. The chain joins TRBV6-6 to TRBJ2-3; D is possibly TRBD2 (6 bases). The V end was cut by 2 bases, the J end by 2 bases, with 14 bases between. Germline V gene lookup returns CDR1 MNHNY and CDR2 SVGAGI (reference sequence). The CDR3 runs 16 residues.

The chain's CDR3 is CATSNRARNQPQHF. CDR3 sequence (DNA): TGTGCCACCAGCAACAGGGCTCGCAATCAGCCCCAGCATTTT. The chain couples TRBV15 to TRBJ1-5, with D possibly matching TRBD1 (6 bases). Trimming removed 4 bases from V and 2 bases from J, with 9 bases in between. Germline V gene data show CDR1 as LNHNV and CDR2 as YYDKDF (reference sequence). The CDR3 spans 14 residues.

This chain joins TRBV9 and TRBJ2-2, with 8 nucleotides matching TRBD1. V lost 3 bases, J lost 3 bases, and 7 bases stayed unmatched. This CDR3 has 16 amino acids. The germline gives CDR1 SGDLS, CDR2 YYNGEE. CDR3: CASSARDRLDTGELFF. The CDR3, as DNA: TGTGCCAGCAGCGCCCGGGACAGGTTGGACACCGGGGAGCTGTTTTTT.

The J gene is TRBJ2-4, the V gene TRBV11-3, with D possibly TRBD1 on 5 matching bases. CDR3 length equals 15 residues. CDR1 is SGHNT, CDR2 YENEEA, per germline. Trimming cost V 0 bases and J 0 bases, with 6 bases left between them. In nucleotides, the CDR3 is TGTGCCAGCAGCTTAGAGCAGGGAGCCAAAAACATTCAGTACTTC. It is translated as CASSLEQGAKNIQYF.

The V gene is TRBV29-1, the J gene TRBJ1-2, with a weak D call TRBD1 (5 bases). V shed 5 bases and J shed 8 bases, with 12 bases lying between them. Germline CDR1 and CDR2: SQVTM and ANQGSEA. The CDR3 has 11 residues. CDR3 nucleotide sequence: TGCAGCGTTCTTACAGGCCCCGGCTACACCTTC. This gives the protein CSVLTGPGYTF.

V gene TRBV27 combines with J gene TRBJ2-7; D uncertain. V was trimmed by 3 bases and J by 0 bases, leaving 6 bases between them. This CDR3 comprises 13 residues. Germline CDR1 MNHEY, CDR2 SMNVEV (reference sequence). The chain's CDR3 is CASSFSGSYEQYF. Here the CDR3 DNA reads TGTGCCAGCAGTTTTTCCGGCTCCTACGAGCAGTACTTC.

This chain joins TRBV7-8 and TRBJ2-2; D is possibly TRBD2 (7 bases). CDR1 and CDR2 from the germline V gene are SGHVS and FQNEAQ. The CDR3 is 16 amino acids. V lost 7 bases, J lost 4 bases, and 19 bases lay in between. The CDR3 is CASTSALGGGTGELFF. The CDR3 DNA sequence: TGTGCCAGCACCTCTGCTCTGGGAGGGGGCACCGGGGAGCTGTTTTTT.

The count of this clone is one. The V call is TRBV7-9, the J call TRBJ1-6; possible D gene TRBD1, 6 bases. Germline CDR1 reads SEHNR; CDR2 reads FQNEAQ (reference sequence). The CDR3 extends over 15 amino acids. V lost 4 bases to trimming and J lost 10 bases, with 17 bases between them. CDR3 in DNA: TGTGCCAGCAGCTCACCAACAGGGTTTGGGTCACCCCTCCACTTT. Amino acid sequence: CASSSPTGFGSPLHF.

The CDR3 sequence: CSVARTGGYTF. CDR3 coding DNA: TGCAGCGTTGCTCGAACAGGGGGCTACACCTTC. The genes are TRBV29-1 and TRBJ1-2, with D perhaps matching TRBD1 (6 bases). Germline CDR1 reads SQVTM; CDR2 reads ANQGSEA. This CDR3 is 11 amino acids long. The V end was cut by 4 bases, the J end by 8 bases, with 11 bases between.

The chain has TRBV6-6 and TRBJ1-1, with D unresolved. Trimming cost V 8 bases and J 0 bases, with 7 bases left between them. In germline, CDR1 is MNHNY, CDR2 SVGAGI (reference sequence). This CDR3 is 12 amino acids long. The CDR3 DNA follows: TGTGCCAGCGGCCAGTTGAACACTGAAGCTTTCTTT. Its translation is CASGQLNTEAFF.

In its sample, this clone was seen a few times. The chain recombines TRBV10-3 with TRBJ2-1, with 7 bases that match TRBD1. The V and J ends lost 4 bases and 9 bases, in that order; junction bases with no gene match: 9. The length of the CDR3 is 14 residues. Germline assignment: CDR1 ENHRY and CDR2 SYGVKD. In DNA, the CDR3 is TGTGCCATCAGTGTAGGGACAGCCCAAAGTGAGCAGTTCTTC. Protein: CAISVGTAQSEQFF.

The chain uses TRBV30 and TRBJ1-2; tentative D call: TRBD1 (5 bases). V shed 0 bases and J shed 7 bases, with 15 bases lying between them. Per the germline V gene, CDR1 is GTSNPN and CDR2 is SVGIG (reference sequence). CDR3 length: 14 residues. The CDR3 protein is CAWSVYNPGGGYTF. The CDR3 DNA sequence: TGTGCCTGGAGTGTCTACAATCCTGGGGGTGGCTACACCTTC.

The count of this clone is one. The V call is TRBV25-1, the J call TRBJ1-1; D remains unclear. Deletions cut 2 bases from V and 4 bases from J, with 17 bases between. Germline lookup yields CDR1 MGHDK and CDR2 SYGVNS. The CDR3 has 16 residues. Here the CDR3 reads CASSESRESWGTEAFF. The DNA of the CDR3 is TGTGCCAGCAGTGAAAGTCGGGAGTCATGGGGCACTGAAGCTTTCTTT.

This clone was observed a few times. The chain uses TRBV5-1 and TRBJ1-1; D is perhaps TRBD1 (5 bases). CDR3 length equals 16 residues. V shed 1 base and J shed 4 bases, with 17 bases lying between them. Germline values: CDR1 SGHRS, CDR2 YFSETQ. The CDR3 bases are TGCGCCAGCAGCTTGAGGCCCCCAGGGAGCGGCACTGAAGCTTTCTTT. Encoded protein: CASSLRPPGSGTEAFF.

The chain recombines TRBV19 with TRBJ1-5; possibly TRBD1 for D (5 bases). In germline, CDR1 is LNHDA, CDR2 SQIVND (reference sequence). Trimming cost V 6 bases and J 0 bases, with 12 bases left between them. This CDR3 is 15 amino acids long. CDR3 DNA: TGTGCCAGTAGGTGGGACGGTAATAGCAATCAGCCCCAGCATTTT. Its translation: CASRWDGNSNQPQHF.

V is TRBV4-1 and J is TRBJ2-4, with 11 bases matching TRBD2. From germline, CDR1 is MGHRA and CDR2 YSYEKL. The CDR3 covers 19 residues. The V gene end was trimmed by 2 bases and the J gene end by 1 base; junction bases not matched to a gene: 10. CDR3 DNA: TGCGCCAGCAGCCAATATCCCCCGACTAGCGGGGATGCCAAAAACATTCAGTACTTC. Protein sequence: CASSQYPPTSGDAKNIQYF.

V and J are TRBV27 and TRBJ1-2; 7 bases agree with TRBD1. The CDR3 loop spans 15 amino acids. With 3 bases clipped from V and 4 bases from J, the junction kept 8 bases outside the gene matches. CDR1 is MNHEY and CDR2 is SMNVEV in the germline V gene (reference sequence). The CDR3 DNA sequence: TGTGCCAGCAGTTTTCTGGGACAGTTTAGCTATGGCTACACCTTC. This encodes CASSFLGQFSYGYTF.

The chain links TRBV11-2 to TRBJ2-4; no clear D gene. V lost 0 bases to trimming and J lost 0 bases, with 9 bases between them. This CDR3 comprises 16 residues. Looked up from germline, CDR1 is SGHAT and CDR2 is FQNNGV. CDR3 coding DNA: TGTGCCAGCAGCTTAGACTTCCTCCTAGCCAAAAACATTCAGTACTTC. This translates into CASSLDFLLAKNIQYF.

The rearrangement joins TRBV5-5 to TRBJ1-2; D perhaps matches TRBD1 (6 bases). CDR3 length equals 12 residues. V was clipped by 2 bases and J by 6 bases, with 8 bases between them. Looked up from germline, CDR1 is SGHKS and CDR2 is YYEKEE (reference sequence). The CDR3 loop reads CASSFGQNGYTF. In DNA form, the CDR3 reads TGTGCCAGCAGCTTTGGACAGAATGGCTACACCTTC. Filled out from reference TRBV5-5 and TRBJ1-2, the complete variable domain reads DAGVTQSPTHLIKTRGQQVTLRCSPISGHKSVSWYQQVLGQGPQFIFQYYEKEERGRGNFPDRFSARQFPNYSSELNVNALLLGDSALYLCASSFGQNGYTFGSGTRLTVV.